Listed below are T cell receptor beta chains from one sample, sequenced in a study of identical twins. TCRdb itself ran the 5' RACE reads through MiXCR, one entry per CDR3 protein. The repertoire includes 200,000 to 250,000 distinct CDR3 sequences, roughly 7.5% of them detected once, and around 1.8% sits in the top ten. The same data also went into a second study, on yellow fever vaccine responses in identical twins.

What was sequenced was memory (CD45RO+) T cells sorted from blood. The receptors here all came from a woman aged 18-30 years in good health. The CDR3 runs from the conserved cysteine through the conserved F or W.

CDR3 protein: CASSLDRDRYYEQYF; V gene: TRBV7-2; J gene: TRBJ2-7
CDR3 protein: CASSRDRGITEAFF; V gene: TRBV3-1; J gene: TRBJ1-1
CDR3 protein: CASSLGWEGVKNIQYF; V gene: TRBV7-9; J gene: TRBJ2-4
CDR3 protein: CSVRGLAGGIYNEQFF; V gene: TRBV29-1; J gene: TRBJ2-1
CDR3 protein: CASSLTGPRGPQHF; V gene: TRBV5-1; J gene: TRBJ1-5
CDR3 protein: CAIRETGSNQPQHF; V gene: TRBV10-3; J gene: TRBJ1-5
CDR3 protein: CASSQLTGGGEKLFF; V gene: TRBV12-3/TRBV12-4; J gene: TRBJ1-4
CDR3 protein: CASSLTTGGNTQYF; V gene: TRBV7-3; J gene: TRBJ2-3
CDR3 protein: CASSEVLYGYTF; V gene: TRBV6-1; J gene: TRBJ1-2
CDR3 protein: CSASGAAAKNNEQFF; V gene: TRBV20-1; J gene: TRBJ2-1
CDR3 protein: CASSLYPSADTQYF; V gene: TRBV11-2; J gene: TRBJ2-3
CDR3 protein: CASSSLGGEQFF; V gene: TRBV7-2; J gene: TRBJ2-1
CDR3 protein: CATSEAGRNTGELFF; V gene: TRBV24-1; J gene: TRBJ2-2
CDR3 protein: CARGTGGHGEQFF; V gene: TRBV9; J gene: TRBJ2-1
CDR3 protein: CAISESTRGTGELFF; V gene: TRBV10-3; J gene: TRBJ2-2
CDR3 protein: CASSSWTSGGLNEQFF; V gene: TRBV7-2; J gene: TRBJ2-1
CDR3 protein: CSARTGDSGYEQYF; V gene: TRBV20-1; J gene: TRBJ2-7
CDR3 protein: CAIMPAGGTDTQYF; V gene: TRBV10-3; J gene: TRBJ2-3
CDR3 protein: CASRDRGDSPLHF; V gene: TRBV2; J gene: TRBJ1-6
CDR3 protein: CASSPEGPPTGELFF; V gene: TRBV18; J gene: TRBJ2-2
CDR3 protein: CSVDLAGGRETQYF; V gene: TRBV29-1; J gene: TRBJ2-5
CDR3 protein: CASSQEGVIYGYTF; V gene: TRBV3-1; J gene: TRBJ1-2